This is a list of T cell receptor beta chains from one sample in a study of blood T cell repertoires in COVID-19. Only in-frame clones appear in the TCRdb table, and some are missing; sequencing was by immunoSEQ multiplex PCR. The sample comprises some 54,000 clones, roughly four fifths of which are singletons, and under 2% rests with the top ten. What was sequenced was peripheral blood. These receptor sequences come from a woman aged 60-75 years with acute or convalescent COVID-19. CDR3s include the opening cysteine and the closing phenylalanine or tryptophan. Each record gives: V gene, J gene, D gene, clone size, CDR3 protein, CDR3 DNA. The D gene is left open where the match is weak. The listing skips clone size in some rows; elsewhere it reads once, few, many or a size class.

v_gene: TRBV2
j_gene: TRBJ1-1
d_gene: -
abundance: -
CDR3aa: CASMNWNTEAFF
CDR3nt: TGTGCCAGCATGAACTGGAACACTGAAGCTTTCTTT

v_gene: TRBV19
j_gene: TRBJ1-4
d_gene: -
abundance: -
CDR3aa: CASSTPVGTPRF
CDR3nt: TGTGCCAGTAGTACGCCGGTCGGGACTCCGCGATTT

v_gene: TRBV6-5
j_gene: TRBJ1-6
d_gene: TRBD1
abundance: -
CDR3aa: CASSTYRGPNSPLHF
CDR3nt: TGTGCCAGCAGTACATACAGGGGACCTAATTCACCCCTCCACTTT

v_gene: TRBV19
j_gene: TRBJ1-3
d_gene: -
abundance: few
CDR3aa: CASRTTLGRSGNTIYF
CDR3nt: TGTGCCAGTAGGACCACGTTGGGGAGATCTGGAAACACCATATATTTT

v_gene: TRBV30
j_gene: TRBJ2-2
d_gene: TRBD2
abundance: -
CDR3aa: CASYSGKVTTGELFF
CDR3nt: TGTGCCTCCTATAGCGGGAAGGTCACCACCGGGGAGCTGTTTTTT

v_gene: TRBV28
j_gene: TRBJ2-3
d_gene: -
abundance: -
CDR3aa: CASSTVGSGSTDTQYF
CDR3nt: TGTGCCAGCAGTACGGTTGGCTCCGGGAGTACAGATACGCAGTATTTT

v_gene: TRBV30
j_gene: TRBJ1-2
d_gene: -
abundance: once
CDR3aa: CAWIGQSVIYGYTF
CDR3nt: TGTGCCTGGATAGGACAGTCTGTAATCTATGGCTACACCTTC

v_gene: TRBV7-9
j_gene: TRBJ2-5
d_gene: TRBD2
abundance: -
CDR3aa: CASSPSGGAGETQYF
CDR3nt: TGTGCCAGCAGCCCGAGCGGGGGGGCCGGGGAGACCCAGTACTTC

v_gene: TRBV2
j_gene: TRBJ2-1
d_gene: -
abundance: -
CDR3aa: CASNPSLLNEQFF
CDR3nt: TGTGCCAGCAACCCGAGCCTTTTGAATGAGCAGTTCTTC

v_gene: TRBV5-1
j_gene: TRBJ2-7
d_gene: -
abundance: -
CDR3aa: CASSLGAILITGHEQYF
CDR3nt: TGCGCCAGCAGCTTGGGGGCCATTCTCATCACTGGCCACGAGCAGTACTTC

v_gene: TRBV6-5
j_gene: TRBJ1-3
d_gene: -
abundance: -
CDR3aa: CASRGTGSGNTIYF
CDR3nt: TGTGCCAGTAGGGGAACAGGGTCTGGAAACACCATATATTTT

v_gene: TRBV30
j_gene: TRBJ1-1
d_gene: TRBD1
abundance: -
CDR3aa: CAWSVRGRGAFF
CDR3nt: TGTGCCTGGAGTGTAAGGGGGCGGGGAGCTTTCTTT

v_gene: TRBV5-1
j_gene: TRBJ2-3
d_gene: -
abundance: -
CDR3aa: CASSLSGPTDTQYF
CDR3nt: TGCGCCAGCAGCTTATCAGGGCCCACAGATACGCAGTATTTT

v_gene: TRBV6-5
j_gene: TRBJ1-4
d_gene: TRBD1
abundance: -
CDR3aa: CASGSWTGVNEKLFF
CDR3nt: TGTGCCAGCGGATCTTGGACAGGGGTGAATGAAAAACTGTTTTTT

v_gene: TRBV7-2
j_gene: TRBJ1-6
d_gene: -
abundance: -
CDR3aa: CASSSDSPPRSNNSPLHF
CDR3nt: TGTGCCAGCAGCTCAGACAGTCCGCCACGAAGTAATAATTCACCCCTCCACTTT

v_gene: TRBV5-6
j_gene: TRBJ1-2
d_gene: -
abundance: -
CDR3aa: CASSEFRVVGYGYTF
CDR3nt: TGTGCCAGCAGCGAGTTCCGGGTAGTTGGTTATGGCTACACCTTC

v_gene: TRBV12-5
j_gene: TRBJ1-1
d_gene: -
abundance: -
CDR3aa: CASGLGRGNTEAFF
CDR3nt: TGTGCTAGTGGTTTAGGTCGGGGGAACACTGAAGCTTTCTTT

v_gene: TRBV2
j_gene: TRBJ2-4
d_gene: TRBD1
abundance: -
CDR3aa: CASMNDRGGSKNIQYF
CDR3nt: TGTGCCAGCATGAATGACAGGGGGGGGTCCAAAAACATTCAGTACTTC

v_gene: TRBV5-1
j_gene: TRBJ2-1
d_gene: TRBD1
abundance: -
CDR3aa: CASSFTGGYNEQFF
CDR3nt: TGCGCCAGCAGCTTCACAGGGGGCTACAATGAGCAGTTCTTC

v_gene: TRBV5-1
j_gene: TRBJ2-7
d_gene: TRBD1
abundance: -
CDR3aa: CASSLVGQASYEQYF
CDR3nt: TGCGCCAGCAGCTTGGTAGGACAGGCGTCCTACGAGCAGTACTTC

v_gene: TRBV2
j_gene: TRBJ1-3
d_gene: TRBD1
abundance: -
CDR3aa: CASRPGTVGNTIYF
CDR3nt: TGTGCCAGCAGGCCTGGGACAGTTGGAAACACCATATATTTT

v_gene: TRBV2
j_gene: TRBJ1-6
d_gene: TRBD1
abundance: -
CDR3aa: CASRAGQGAIIGSYNSPLHF
CDR3nt: TGTGCCAGCAGGGCGGGACAGGGTGCCATAATCGGGTCCTATAATTCACCCCTCCACTTT

v_gene: TRBV6-1
j_gene: TRBJ1-5
d_gene: -
abundance: -
CDR3aa: CASSEARGAQPQHF
CDR3nt: TGTGCCAGCAGTGAAGCCAGGGGTGCTCAGCCCCAGCATTTT

v_gene: TRBV4-1
j_gene: TRBJ1-4
d_gene: -
abundance: -
CDR3aa: CASSQARRGREKLFF
CDR3nt: TGCGCCAGCAGCCAAGCGCGAAGGGGAAGGGAAAAACTGTTTTTT

v_gene: TRBV4-1
j_gene: TRBJ1-1
d_gene: -
abundance: -
CDR3aa: CASSQGTVAFF
CDR3nt: TGCGCCAGCAGCCAAGGGACAGTTGCTTTCTTT

v_gene: TRBV6-6
j_gene: TRBJ2-3
d_gene: TRBD2
abundance: -
CDR3aa: CASSPRGEKSTDTQYF
CDR3nt: TGTGCCAGCAGTCCCCGGGGGGAGAAGAGCACAGATACGCAGTATTTT

v_gene: TRBV21-1
j_gene: TRBJ2-3
d_gene: -
abundance: -
CDR3aa: CASGDRPPGTDTQYF
CDR3nt: TGTGCCAGCGGTGACAGGCCACCTGGCACAGATACGCAGTATTTT

v_gene: TRBV2
j_gene: TRBJ2-2
d_gene: TRBD2
abundance: -
CDR3aa: CATGLAVTGELFF
CDR3nt: TGTGCCACAGGACTAGCGGTCACCGGGGAGCTGTTTTTT

v_gene: TRBV3-1/TRBV3-2
j_gene: TRBJ1-4
d_gene: TRBD1
abundance: few
CDR3aa: CASSITRQGWEKLFF
CDR3nt: TGTGCCAGCAGCATCACTCGACAGGGTTGGGAAAAACTGTTTTTT

v_gene: TRBV5-6
j_gene: TRBJ2-7
d_gene: -
abundance: few
CDR3aa: CASSLGQSSYEQYF
CDR3nt: TGTGCCAGCAGCTTGGGACAGAGCTCCTACGAGCAGTACTTC

v_gene: TRBV7-9
j_gene: TRBJ2-2
d_gene: -
abundance: -
CDR3aa: CASSETRNTGELFF
CDR3nt: TGTGCCAGCAGTGAAACGAGGAACACCGGGGAGCTGTTTTTT

v_gene: TRBV9
j_gene: TRBJ2-2
d_gene: TRBD2
abundance: -
CDR3aa: CASSVGAGTLTGELFF
CDR3nt: TGTGCCAGCAGCGTAGGAGCGGGGACCCTCACCGGGGAGCTGTTTTTT

v_gene: TRBV7-7
j_gene: TRBJ2-2
d_gene: TRBD1
abundance: -
CDR3aa: CASSRRTGGITGELFF
CDR3nt: TGTGCCAGCAGCCGCCGGACAGGGGGAATTACCGGGGAGCTGTTTTTT

v_gene: TRBV4-1
j_gene: TRBJ2-3
d_gene: -
abundance: -
CDR3aa: CASSPTGSGTDTQYF
CDR3nt: TGCGCCAGCAGCCCGACCGGGAGCGGCACAGATACGCAGTATTTT

v_gene: TRBV30
j_gene: TRBJ2-5
d_gene: TRBD2
abundance: -
CDR3aa: CAWSVLLAGVGQTQYF
CDR3nt: TGTGCCTGGAGTGTACTTCTAGCGGGAGTAGGGCAGACCCAGTACTTC

v_gene: TRBV7-8
j_gene: TRBJ1-2
d_gene: -
abundance: -
CDR3aa: CASSFGQSGNYGYTF
CDR3nt: TGTGCCAGCAGCTTCGGACAGTCGGGAAACTATGGCTACACCTTC

v_gene: TRBV6-5
j_gene: TRBJ1-2
d_gene: TRBD1
abundance: -
CDR3aa: CASGSTGTVYGYTF
CDR3nt: TGTGCCAGCGGGTCGACAGGGACCGTCTATGGCTACACCTTC

v_gene: TRBV6-2/TRBV6-3
j_gene: TRBJ1-5
d_gene: -
abundance: -
CDR3aa: CASSYLPNRGGQPQHF
CDR3nt: TGTGCCAGCAGTTACTTACCGAATCGGGGGGGCCAGCCCCAGCATTTT

v_gene: TRBV28
j_gene: TRBJ1-5
d_gene: -
abundance: -
CDR3aa: CASRLGDTAYSNQPQHF
CDR3nt: TGTGCCAGCAGATTGGGGGACACCGCATATAGCAATCAGCCCCAGCATTTT

v_gene: TRBV28
j_gene: TRBJ1-5
d_gene: -
abundance: -
CDR3aa: CASSSDRLNRMGSNQPQHF
CDR3nt: TGTGCCAGCAGTTCCGACAGGCTAAATCGGATGGGGAGCAATCAGCCCCAGCATTTT